This is a list of T cell receptor beta chains from one sample in a study of T cells after yellow fever vaccination. MiXCR, applied by TCRdb to the 5' RACE reads, yields one record per CDR3 protein. The table lists some 300,000 distinct CDR3 sequences, approximately 10% of them singletons. Sequenced material: CD4+ T cells sorted from PBMCs, taken 5 days after the yellow fever booster vaccination. Receptor source: a man aged 18 to 35 who received the YFV17D yellow fever vaccine. The CDR3 runs from the conserved cysteine through the conserved F or W. The D gene is left open where the match is weak. A clone size is listed for some rows: how often the clone was seen (once, few, many), or a class if it is expanded.

d_gene	v_gene	j_gene	abundance	len	CDR3nt	CDR3aa
TRBD1	TRBV12-3/TRBV12-4	TRBJ1-6	few	14	TGTGCCAGCAGGAGCGGGACAGGGGATTCACCCCTCCACTTT	CASRSGTGDSPLHF
NA	TRBV6-2/TRBV6-3	TRBJ1-1	NA	15	TGTGCCAGCAGAAACACCCCCGACCGGAACACTGAAGCTTTCTTT	CASRNTPDRNTEAFF
NA	TRBV9	TRBJ2-5	many	14	TGTGCCAGCAGCGCCCCCGGGACCTCGGAGACCCAGTACTTC	CASSAPGTSETQYF
TRBD1	TRBV6-1	TRBJ1-5	NA	17	TGTGCCAGCAGGCGACAGGGAGGAACAGATAGCAATCAGCCCCAGCATTTT	CASRRQGGTDSNQPQHF
NA	TRBV4-1	TRBJ1-6	NA	16	TGCGCCAGCAGCCAAGGATGGGGGACGAGTAATTCACCCCTCCACTTT	CASSQGWGTSNSPLHF
TRBD1	TRBV6-5	TRBJ2-7	few	15	TGTGCCAGCAGTTACTCGACAGGGGGGACCTACGAGCAGTACTTC	CASSYSTGGTYEQYF
TRBD2	TRBV20-1	TRBJ2-4	few	14	TGCAGTGCAGTGGCGGGGGGAGTCAAAAACATTCAGTACTTC	CSAVAGGVKNIQYF
NA	TRBV20-1	TRBJ1-2	NA	13	TGCAGTGCTAGTAGTAACAAAAACTATGGCTACACCTTC	CSASSNKNYGYTF
TRBD1	TRBV6-1	TRBJ2-7	few	13	TGTGCCAGCCGGGCAGGGGGCTTCTACGAGCAGTACTTC	CASRAGGFYEQYF
NA	TRBV7-8	TRBJ1-1	few	15	TGTGCCAGCAGCTTAGGTCCAGAGCATCGCACTGAAGCTTTCTTT	CASSLGPEHRTEAFF
TRBD1	TRBV5-1	TRBJ1-2	few	12	TGCGCCAGCAGCGACACAGGGGGAGGCTACACCTTC	CASSDTGGGYTF
TRBD2	TRBV19	TRBJ2-7	few	14	TGTGCCAGTAGTAATCAGCGGGGGGCTTACGAGCAGTACTTC	CASSNQRGAYEQYF
TRBD1	TRBV20-1	TRBJ1-2	NA	17	TGCAGTGCTAGCCCCGGGACAGGGGGGAATTGGGGGGGTGGCTACACCTTC	CSASPGTGGNWGGGYTF
NA	TRBV5-1	TRBJ2-5	NA	14	TGCGCCAGCAGCCCGGGAGCCCTCGAAGAGACCCAGTACTTC	CASSPGALEETQYF
TRBD2	TRBV18	TRBJ2-1	many	18	TGTGCCAGCTCACTTCTTACCCCCGGGCTAGCGGGGGTAAATGAGCAGTTCTTC	CASSLLTPGLAGVNEQFF
NA	TRBV5-1	TRBJ1-1	NA	16	TGCGCCAGCAGCTTGGGACCTCAAACGGGGAACACTGAAGCTTTCTTT	CASSLGPQTGNTEAFF
TRBD1	TRBV6-5	TRBJ2-2	few	16	TGTGCCAGCAGTTATTCTTTGGACAGGGACACCGGGGAGCTGTTTTTT	CASSYSLDRDTGELFF
NA	TRBV6-5	TRBJ1-6	many	16	TGTGCCAGCAGTTACTCGGCCAGCTGGGGTGGTTCACCCCTCCACTTT	CASSYSASWGGSPLHF
NA	TRBV5-1	TRBJ2-2	NA	16	TGCGCCAGCAGCTCCCTTCCAGGGGTGGGGACCGGGGAGCTGTTTTTT	CASSSLPGVGTGELFF
NA	TRBV20-1	TRBJ2-5	NA	14	TGCAGTGCTAGAGATCCGCGTTCGATTGAGACCCAGTACTTC	CSARDPRSIETQYF
TRBD1	TRBV2	TRBJ1-2	NA	13	TGTGCCAGCACCAGGGACAGGGGTAACGGCTACACCTTC	CASTRDRGNGYTF
NA	TRBV18	TRBJ2-2	few	14	TGTGCCAGCACCGGGACATCGAACACCGGGGAGCTGTTTTTT	CASTGTSNTGELFF
TRBD1	TRBV6-6	TRBJ1-4	NA	15	TGTGCCAGCAGTGACCAAGACAGGGCTAATGAAAAACTGTTTTTT	CASSDQDRANEKLFF
NA	TRBV5-5	TRBJ1-1	few	12	TGTGCCAGCAGCCCCTCGGACGGAGAAGCTTTCTTT	CASSPSDGEAFF
NA	TRBV6-2/TRBV6-3	TRBJ1-1	few	12	TGTGCCAGCACGGGGTACGTGACTGAAGCTTTCTTT	CASTGYVTEAFF
NA	TRBV25-1	TRBJ1-2	many	14	TGTGCCAGCAGTGCCTTTCCCTTGCGGGGTGGCTACACCTTC	CASSAFPLRGGYTF
NA	TRBV7-2	TRBJ2-3	NA	13	TGTGCCAGCAGCTTAATCGGGCCAGATACGCAGTATTTT	CASSLIGPDTQYF
NA	TRBV6-5	TRBJ2-3	few	16	TGTGCCAGCAGTTACTACCAGGGTGTGGGCACAGATACGCAGTATTTT	CASSYYQGVGTDTQYF